This T cell receptor (beta chain) was observed in a study of T cells in Graves' hyperthyroidism and ophthalmopathy. Study-wide background: Once the initial diagnosis was made, peripheral blood was obtained before any treatment.

The ends lost 0 bases at V and 7 bases at J; junction bases unmatched: 4. The CDR3 extends over 15 amino acids. Germline CDR1 and CDR2: MNHEY and SVGEGT. Amplified TCR beta CDR3 regions came from RNA transcripts. The study used the HTBI primer set for a first-round RT-PCR of the TCR CDR3. One entry per CDR3 protein, called by TCRdb with MiXCR from the multiplex PCR reads. The sample carries approximately 380,000 distinct CDR3 sequences, about an eighth recorded once. Inclusion characteristics of ophthalmopathy patients comprised a Clinical Activity Score of at least 3, a NOSPECS grade of at least 4, and duration under 3 months. This clonotype was seen a few times.

This chain links TRBV6-2 or TRBV6-3 with TRBJ1-4; 8 nucleotides line up with TRBD1. The sequencing input was blood. This TCR came from a man aged 50-59 years with Graves' ophthalmopathy. In DNA form, the CDR3 reads TGTGCCAGCAGTTACTCGGGGACAGGACTTGAAAAACTGTTTTTT. Residues: CASSYSGTGLEKLFF.